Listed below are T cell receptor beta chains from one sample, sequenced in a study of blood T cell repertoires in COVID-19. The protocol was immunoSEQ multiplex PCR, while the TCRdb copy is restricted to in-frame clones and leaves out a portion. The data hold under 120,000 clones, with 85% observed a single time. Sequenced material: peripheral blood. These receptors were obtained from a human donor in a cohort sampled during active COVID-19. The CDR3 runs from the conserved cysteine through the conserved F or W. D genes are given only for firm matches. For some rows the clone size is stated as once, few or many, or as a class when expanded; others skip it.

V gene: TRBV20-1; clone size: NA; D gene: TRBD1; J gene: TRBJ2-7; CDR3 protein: CRALTGNEQYF; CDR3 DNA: TGCAGGGCCTTGACAGGGAACGAGCAGTACTTC
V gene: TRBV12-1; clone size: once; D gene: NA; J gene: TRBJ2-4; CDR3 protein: CASSFTAASGFGGSAKNIQYF; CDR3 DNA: TGTGCCAGCAGCTTTACGGCCGCGTCGGGATTTGGAGGGTCGGCCAAAAACATTCAGTACTTC
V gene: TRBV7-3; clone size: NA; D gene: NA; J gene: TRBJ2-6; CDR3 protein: CASTSGPTGANVLTF; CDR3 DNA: TGTGCCAGCACCTCGGGTCCGACTGGGGCCAACGTCCTGACTTTC
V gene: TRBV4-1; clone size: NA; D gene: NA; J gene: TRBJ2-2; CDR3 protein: CASSQPGLAGELFF; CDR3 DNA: TGCGCCAGCAGCCAACCGGGATTAGCCGGGGAGCTGTTTTTT
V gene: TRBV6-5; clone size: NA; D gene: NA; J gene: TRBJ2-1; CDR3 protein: CASRGGQDYNEQFF; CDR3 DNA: TGTGCCAGTAGGGGGGGACAGGACTACAATGAGCAGTTCTTC
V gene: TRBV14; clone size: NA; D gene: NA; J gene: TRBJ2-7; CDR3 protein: CASSQARYEQYF; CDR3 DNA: TGTGCCAGCAGCCAAGCCCGCTACGAGCAGTACTTC
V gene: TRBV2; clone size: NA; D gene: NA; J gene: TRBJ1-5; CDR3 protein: CASKGYVSNQPQHF; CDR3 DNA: TGTGCCAGCAAGGGGTACGTCAGCAATCAGCCCCAGCATTTT
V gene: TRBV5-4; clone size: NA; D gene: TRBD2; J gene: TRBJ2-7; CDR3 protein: CASSPRTSGSYEQYF; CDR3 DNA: TGTGCCAGCAGCCCAAGGACTAGCGGGAGCTACGAGCAGTACTTC
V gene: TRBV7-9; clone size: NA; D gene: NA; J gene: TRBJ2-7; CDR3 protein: CASSLGKPYEQYF; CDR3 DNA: TGTGCCAGCAGCTTAGGAAAGCCCTACGAGCAGTACTTC
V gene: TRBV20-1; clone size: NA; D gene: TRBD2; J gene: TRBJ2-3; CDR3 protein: CSASTSGRKTSTDTQYF; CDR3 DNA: TGCAGTGCTAGTACGAGCGGGAGGAAAACTAGCACAGATACGCAGTATTTT
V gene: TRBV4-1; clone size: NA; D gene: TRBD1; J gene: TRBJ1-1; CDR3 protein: CASSPQGTASNTEAFF; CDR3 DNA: TGCGCCAGCAGCCCACAGGGGACCGCTTCGAACACTGAAGCTTTCTTT
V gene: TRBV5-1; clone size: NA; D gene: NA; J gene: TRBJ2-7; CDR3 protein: CASSLAGAYSYEQYF; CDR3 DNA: TGCGCCAGCAGTCTGGCCGGAGCCTACTCCTACGAGCAGTACTTC
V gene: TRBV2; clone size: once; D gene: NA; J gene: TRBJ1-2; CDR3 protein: CASSTGTDNYGYTF; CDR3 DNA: TGTGCCAGCAGTACGGGGACTGATAACTATGGCTACACCTTC
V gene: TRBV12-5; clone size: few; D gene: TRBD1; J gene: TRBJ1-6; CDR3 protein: CASGRQGANSPLHF; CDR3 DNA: TGTGCTAGTGGGAGACAGGGTGCCAATTCACCCCTCCACTTT
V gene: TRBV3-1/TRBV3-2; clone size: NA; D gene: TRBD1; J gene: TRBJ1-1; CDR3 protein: CASSLRTGGDTEAFF; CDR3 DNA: TGTGCCAGCAGCCTTCGGACAGGGGGGGACACTGAAGCTTTCTTT
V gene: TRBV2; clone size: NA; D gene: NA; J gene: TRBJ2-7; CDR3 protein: CASKEQGTAYEQYF; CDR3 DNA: TGTGCCAGCAAGGAACAGGGGACTGCCTACGAGCAGTACTTC
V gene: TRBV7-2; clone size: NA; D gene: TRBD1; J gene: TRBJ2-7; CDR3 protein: CASSPTGTGVQHEQYF; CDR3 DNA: TGTGCCAGCAGCCCAACGGGGACAGGGGTTCAACACGAGCAGTACTTC
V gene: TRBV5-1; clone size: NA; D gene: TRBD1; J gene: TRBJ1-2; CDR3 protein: CASRSGTGVHGYTF; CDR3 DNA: TGCGCCAGCAGATCCGGGACAGGGGTTCATGGCTACACCTTC
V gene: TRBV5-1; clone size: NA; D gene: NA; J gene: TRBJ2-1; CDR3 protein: CASSLGTGYNEQFF; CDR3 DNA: TGCGCCAGCAGCTTGGGGACTGGCTACAATGAGCAGTTCTTC
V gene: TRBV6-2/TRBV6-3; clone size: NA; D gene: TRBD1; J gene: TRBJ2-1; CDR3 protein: CASSLTQGQGYEQFF; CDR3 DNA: TGTGCCAGCAGCCTTACACAGGGACAGGGGTATGAGCAGTTCTTC
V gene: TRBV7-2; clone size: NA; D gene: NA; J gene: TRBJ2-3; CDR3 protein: CASSLGAGDTQYF; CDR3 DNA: TGTGCCAGCAGCTTAGGGGCTGGGGATACGCAGTATTTT
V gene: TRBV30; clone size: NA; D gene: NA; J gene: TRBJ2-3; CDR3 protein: CAWSPYLEGTDTQYF; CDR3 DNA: TGTGCCTGGAGTCCCTATCTCGAGGGCACAGATACGCAGTATTTT
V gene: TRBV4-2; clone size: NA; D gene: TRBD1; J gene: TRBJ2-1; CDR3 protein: CASSQLGQGLKFF; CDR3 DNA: TGTGCCAGCAGCCAACTGGGACAGGGTTTGAAGTTCTTC
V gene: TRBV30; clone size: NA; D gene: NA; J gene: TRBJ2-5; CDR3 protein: CACRSGETQYF; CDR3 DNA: TGTGCCTGCCGGTCGGGAGAGACCCAGTACTTC
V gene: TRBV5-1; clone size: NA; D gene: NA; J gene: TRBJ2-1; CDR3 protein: CASSLFSEGRYEQFF; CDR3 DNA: TGCGCCAGCAGCTTGTTCTCCGAGGGGAGGTATGAGCAGTTCTTC
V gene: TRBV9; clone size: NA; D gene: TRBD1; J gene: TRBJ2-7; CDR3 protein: CASSARRTGYEQYF; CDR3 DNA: TGTGCCAGCAGCGCACGACGGACAGGTTACGAGCAGTACTTC
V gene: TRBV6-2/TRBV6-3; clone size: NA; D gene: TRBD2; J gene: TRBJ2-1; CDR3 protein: CASSYSASGGLNEQFF; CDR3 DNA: TGTGCCAGCAGTTACTCGGCTAGCGGGGGCCTCAATGAGCAGTTCTTC
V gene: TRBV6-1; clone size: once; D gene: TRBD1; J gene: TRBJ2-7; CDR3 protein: CASSVGRTGGRYEQYF; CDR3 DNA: TGTGCCAGCAGTGTCGGCCGGACAGGGGGGCGCTACGAGCAGTACTTC
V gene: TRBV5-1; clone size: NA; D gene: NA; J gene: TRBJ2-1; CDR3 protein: CASSGEGSRGPYNEQFF; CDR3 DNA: TGCGCCAGCTCAGGGGAGGGGTCCAGGGGGCCTTACAATGAGCAGTTCTTC
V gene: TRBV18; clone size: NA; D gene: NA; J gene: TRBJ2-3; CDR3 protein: CASSPPSVGTDTQYF; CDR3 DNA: TGTGCCAGCTCACCCCCTTCTGTCGGTACAGATACGCAGTATTTT
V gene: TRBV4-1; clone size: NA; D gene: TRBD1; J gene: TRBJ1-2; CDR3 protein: CASSPPGTDFNYGYTF; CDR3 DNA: TGCGCCAGCAGCCCACCCGGGACAGACTTTAACTATGGCTACACCTTC
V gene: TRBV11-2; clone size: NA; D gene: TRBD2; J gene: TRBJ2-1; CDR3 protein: CASSLAGGYNEQFF; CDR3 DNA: TGTGCCAGCAGCTTAGCGGGGGGCTACAATGAGCAGTTCTTC
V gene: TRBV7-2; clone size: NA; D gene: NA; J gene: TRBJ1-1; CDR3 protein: CASSLYGVDNTEAFF; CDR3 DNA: TGTGCCAGCAGCTTATACGGAGTAGACAACACTGAAGCTTTCTTT
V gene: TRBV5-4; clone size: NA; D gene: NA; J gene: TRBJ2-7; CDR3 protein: CASSLGGDQSSYEQYF; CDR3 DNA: TGTGCCAGCAGCTTGGGGGGAGATCAAAGCTCCTACGAGCAGTACTTC